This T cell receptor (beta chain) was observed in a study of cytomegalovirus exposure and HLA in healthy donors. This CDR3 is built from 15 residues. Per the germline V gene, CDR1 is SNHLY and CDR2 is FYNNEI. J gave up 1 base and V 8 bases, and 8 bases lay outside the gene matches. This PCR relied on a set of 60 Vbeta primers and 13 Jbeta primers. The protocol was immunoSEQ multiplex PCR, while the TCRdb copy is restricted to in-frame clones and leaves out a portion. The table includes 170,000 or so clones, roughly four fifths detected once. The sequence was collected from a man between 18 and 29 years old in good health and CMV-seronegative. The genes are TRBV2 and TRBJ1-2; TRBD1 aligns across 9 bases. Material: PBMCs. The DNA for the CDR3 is TGTGCCAGCGGCGACAGGGGGTCGGTTAACTATGGCTACACCTTC. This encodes CASGDRGSVNYGYTF.